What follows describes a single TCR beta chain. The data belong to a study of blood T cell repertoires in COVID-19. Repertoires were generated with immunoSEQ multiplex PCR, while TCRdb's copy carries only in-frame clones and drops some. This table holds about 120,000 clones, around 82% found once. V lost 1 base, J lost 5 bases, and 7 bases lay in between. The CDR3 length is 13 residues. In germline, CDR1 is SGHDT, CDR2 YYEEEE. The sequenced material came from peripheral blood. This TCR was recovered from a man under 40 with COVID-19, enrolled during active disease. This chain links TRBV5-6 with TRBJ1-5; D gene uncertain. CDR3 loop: CASSLWRDQPQHF. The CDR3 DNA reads TGTGCCAGCAGCTTGTGGAGGGATCAGCCCCAGCATTTT.